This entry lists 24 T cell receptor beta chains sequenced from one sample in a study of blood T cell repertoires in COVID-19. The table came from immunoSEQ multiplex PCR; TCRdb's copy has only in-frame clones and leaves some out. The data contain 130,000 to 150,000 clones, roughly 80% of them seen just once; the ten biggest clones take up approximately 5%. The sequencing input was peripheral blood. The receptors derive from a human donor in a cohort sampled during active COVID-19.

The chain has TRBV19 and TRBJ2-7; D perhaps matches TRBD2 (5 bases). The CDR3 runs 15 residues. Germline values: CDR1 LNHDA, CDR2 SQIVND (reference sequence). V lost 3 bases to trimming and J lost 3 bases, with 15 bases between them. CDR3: CASSIRGNPIYEQYF. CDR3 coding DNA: TGTGCCAGTAGTATCCGAGGGAACCCGATCTACGAGCAGTACTTC.

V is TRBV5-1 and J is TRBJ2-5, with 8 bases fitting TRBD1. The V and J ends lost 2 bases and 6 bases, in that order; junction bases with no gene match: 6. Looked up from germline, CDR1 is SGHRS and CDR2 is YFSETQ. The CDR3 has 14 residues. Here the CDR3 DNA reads TGCGCCAGCAGCTTCGGACAGGGTGGGCAGACCCAGTACTTC. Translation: CASSFGQGGQTQYF. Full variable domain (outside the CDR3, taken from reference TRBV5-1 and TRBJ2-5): KAGVTQTPRYLIKTRGQQVTLSCSPISGHRSVSWYQQTPGQGLQFLFEYFSETQRNKGNFPGRFSGRQFSNSRSEMNVSTLELGDSALYLCASSFGQGGQTQYFGPGTRLLVL.

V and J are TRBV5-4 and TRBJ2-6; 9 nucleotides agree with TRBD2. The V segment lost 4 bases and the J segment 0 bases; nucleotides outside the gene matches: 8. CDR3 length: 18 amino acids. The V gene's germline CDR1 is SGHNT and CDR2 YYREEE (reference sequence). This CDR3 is CASSPSGGPISGANVLTF. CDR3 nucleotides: TGTGCCAGCAGCCCCAGCGGGGGGCCAATCTCTGGGGCCAACGTCCTGACTTTC.

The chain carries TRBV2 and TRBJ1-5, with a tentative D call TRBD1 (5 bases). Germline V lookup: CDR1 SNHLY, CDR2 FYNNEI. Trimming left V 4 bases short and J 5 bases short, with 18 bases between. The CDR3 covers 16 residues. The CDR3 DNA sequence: TGTGCCAGCAGTGGACCCCTCCTAGGGGTTCATCAGCCCCAGCATTTT. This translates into CASSGPLLGVHQPQHF.

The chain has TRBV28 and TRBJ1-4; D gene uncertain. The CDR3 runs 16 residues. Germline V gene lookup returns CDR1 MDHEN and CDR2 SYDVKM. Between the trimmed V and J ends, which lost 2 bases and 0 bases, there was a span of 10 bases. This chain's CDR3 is CASSLRQRSTNEKLFF. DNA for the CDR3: TGTGCCAGCAGTTTAAGGCAGCGATCAACTAATGAAAAACTGTTTTTT. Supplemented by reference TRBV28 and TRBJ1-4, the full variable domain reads DVKVTQSSRYLVKRTGEKVFLECVQDMDHENMFWYRQDPGLGLRLIYFSYDVKMKEKGDIPEGYSVSREKKERFSLILESASTNQTSMYLCASSLRQRSTNEKLFFGSGTQLSVL.

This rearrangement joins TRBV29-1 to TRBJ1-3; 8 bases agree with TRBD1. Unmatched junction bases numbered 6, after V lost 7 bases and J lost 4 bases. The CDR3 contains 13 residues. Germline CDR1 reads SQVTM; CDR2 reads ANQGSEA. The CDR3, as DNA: TGCAGCGGGACAGGGAGGGGCGGAAACACCATATATTTT. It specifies CSGTGRGGNTIYF.

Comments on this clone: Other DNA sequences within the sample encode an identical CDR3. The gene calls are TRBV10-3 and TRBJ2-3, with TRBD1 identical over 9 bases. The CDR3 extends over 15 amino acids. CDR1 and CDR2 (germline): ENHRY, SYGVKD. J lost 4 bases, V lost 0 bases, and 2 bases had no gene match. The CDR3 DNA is TGTGCCATCAGTGAGTCGACAGGGGGGGCAGATACGCAGTATTTT. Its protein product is CAISESTGGADTQYF.

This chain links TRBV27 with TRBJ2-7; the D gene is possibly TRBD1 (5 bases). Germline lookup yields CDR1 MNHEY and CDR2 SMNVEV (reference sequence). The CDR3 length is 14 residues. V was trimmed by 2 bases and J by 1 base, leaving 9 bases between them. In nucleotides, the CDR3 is TGTGCCAGCAGTTTAAGCAGGGATTCCTACGAGCAGTACGTC. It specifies CASSLSRDSYEQYV.

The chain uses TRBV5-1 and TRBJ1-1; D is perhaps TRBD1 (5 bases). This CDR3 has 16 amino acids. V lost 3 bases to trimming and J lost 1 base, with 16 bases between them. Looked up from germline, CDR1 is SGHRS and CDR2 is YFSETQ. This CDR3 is CASSSNQGASNTEAFF. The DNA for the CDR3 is TGCGCCAGCAGCTCTAATCAAGGGGCCTCGAACACTGAAGCTTTCTTT.

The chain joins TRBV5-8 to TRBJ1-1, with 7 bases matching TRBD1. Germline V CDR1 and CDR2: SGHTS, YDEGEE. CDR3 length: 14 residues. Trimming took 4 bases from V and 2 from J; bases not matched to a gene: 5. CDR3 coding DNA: TGTGCCAGCAGCCCAGGGACAGTAAACACTGAAGCTTTCTTT. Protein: CASSPGTVNTEAFF. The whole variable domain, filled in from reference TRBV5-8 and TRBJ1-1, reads EAGVTQSPTHLIKTRGQQATLRCSPISGHTSVYWYQQALGLGLQFLLWYDEGEERNRGNFPPRFSGRQFPNYSSELNVNALELEDSALYLCASSPGTVNTEAFFGQGTRLTVV.

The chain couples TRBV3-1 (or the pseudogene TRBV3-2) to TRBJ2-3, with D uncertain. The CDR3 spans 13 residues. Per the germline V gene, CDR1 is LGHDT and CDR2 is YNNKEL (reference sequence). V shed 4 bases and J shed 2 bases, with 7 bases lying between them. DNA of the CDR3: TGTGCCAGCAGCCCGACTCACACAGATACGCAGTATTTT. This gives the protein CASSPTHTDTQYF.

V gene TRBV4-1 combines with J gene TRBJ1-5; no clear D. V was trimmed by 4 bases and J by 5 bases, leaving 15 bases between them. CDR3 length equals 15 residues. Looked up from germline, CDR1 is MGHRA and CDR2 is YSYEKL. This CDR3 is CASSRLLKGDQPQHF. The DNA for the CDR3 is TGCGCCAGCAGCCGGCTACTGAAAGGAGATCAGCCCCAGCATTTT.

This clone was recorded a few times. The CDR3 bases are TGTGCCAGCAGCCCGTGGACTAGCGGGGACAATGAGCAGTTCTTC. Protein: CASSPWTSGDNEQFF. The chain recombines TRBV5-4 with TRBJ2-1, with 12 positions matching TRBD2. V gave up 4 bases and J gave up 5 bases; unmatched junction bases: 4. The CDR3 contains 15 residues. Germline V gives CDR1 SGHNT, CDR2 YYREEE (reference sequence). Supplemented by reference TRBV5-4 and TRBJ2-1, the full variable domain reads ETGVTQSPTHLIKTRGQQVTLRCSSQSGHNTVSWYQQALGQGPQFIFQYYREEENGRGNFPPRFSGLQFPNYSSELNVNALELDDSALYLCASSPWTSGDNEQFFGPGTRLTVL.

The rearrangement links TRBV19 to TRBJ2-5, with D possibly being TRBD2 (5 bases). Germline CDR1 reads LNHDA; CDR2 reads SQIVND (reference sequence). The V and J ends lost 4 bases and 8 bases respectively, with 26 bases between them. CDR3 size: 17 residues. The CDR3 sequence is CASSTLGIGDHRITQYF. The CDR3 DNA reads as TGTGCCAGTAGTACCCTAGGAATCGGGGATCATCGTATTACCCAGTACTTC.

The CDR3 loop is CASSRWTHEKLFF. In DNA form, the CDR3 reads TGCGCCAGCAGCCGCTGGACACATGAAAAACTGTTTTTT. This rearrangement joins TRBV4-1 to TRBJ1-4; D perhaps matches TRBD1 (5 bases). The germline V gene encodes CDR1 MGHRA and CDR2 YSYEKL. The V end was cut by 4 bases, the J end by 6 bases, with 9 bases between. CDR3 length equals 13 residues.

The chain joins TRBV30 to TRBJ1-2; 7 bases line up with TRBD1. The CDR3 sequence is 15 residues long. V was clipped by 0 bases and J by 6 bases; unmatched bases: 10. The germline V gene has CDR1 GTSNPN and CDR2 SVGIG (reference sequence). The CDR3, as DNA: TGTGCCTGGAGTGTACAGGGGTCCTTTCAGGATGGCTACACCTTC. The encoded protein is CAWSVQGSFQDGYTF. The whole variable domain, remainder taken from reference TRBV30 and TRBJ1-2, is SQTIHQWPATLVQPVGSPLSLECTVEGTSNPNLYWYRQAAGRGLQLLFYSVGIGQISSEVPQNLSASRPQDRQFILSSKKLLLSDSGFYLCAWSVQGSFQDGYTFGSGTRLTVV.

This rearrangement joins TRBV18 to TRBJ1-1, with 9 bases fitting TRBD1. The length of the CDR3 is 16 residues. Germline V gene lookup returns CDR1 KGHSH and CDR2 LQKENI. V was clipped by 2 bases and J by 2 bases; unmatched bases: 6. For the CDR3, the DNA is TGTGCCAGCTCACCAGTTGGGACAGGGCAAAACACTGAAGCTTTCTTT. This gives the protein CASSPVGTGQNTEAFF.

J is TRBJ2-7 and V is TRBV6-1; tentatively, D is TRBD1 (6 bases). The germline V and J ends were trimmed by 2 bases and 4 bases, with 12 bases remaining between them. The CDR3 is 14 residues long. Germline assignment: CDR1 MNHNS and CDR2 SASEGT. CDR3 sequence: CASSEFSQGYEQYF. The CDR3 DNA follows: TGTGCCAGCAGTGAATTTTCACAGGGTTACGAGCAGTACTTC.

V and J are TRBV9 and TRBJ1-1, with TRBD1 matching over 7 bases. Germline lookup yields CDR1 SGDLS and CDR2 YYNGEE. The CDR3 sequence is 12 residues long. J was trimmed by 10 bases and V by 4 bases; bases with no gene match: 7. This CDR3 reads CASSPGAGGAFF. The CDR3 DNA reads TGTGCCAGCAGCCCAGGAGCAGGGGGAGCTTTCTTT.

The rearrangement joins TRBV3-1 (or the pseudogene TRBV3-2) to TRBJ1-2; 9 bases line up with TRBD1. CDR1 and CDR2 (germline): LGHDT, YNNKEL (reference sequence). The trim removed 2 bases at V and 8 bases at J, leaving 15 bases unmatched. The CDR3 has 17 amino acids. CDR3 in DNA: TGTGCCAGCAGCCAATTGCTTTCCGGGACAGGGACGGTCGGCTACACCTTC. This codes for CASSQLLSGTGTVGYTF.

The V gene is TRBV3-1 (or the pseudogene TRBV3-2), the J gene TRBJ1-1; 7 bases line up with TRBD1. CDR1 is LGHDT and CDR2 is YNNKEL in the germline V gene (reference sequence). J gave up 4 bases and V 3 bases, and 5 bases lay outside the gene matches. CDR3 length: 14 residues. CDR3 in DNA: TGTGCCAGCAGCCAGTCAGGGGGTGGCACTGAAGCTTTCTTT. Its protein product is CASSQSGGGTEAFF.

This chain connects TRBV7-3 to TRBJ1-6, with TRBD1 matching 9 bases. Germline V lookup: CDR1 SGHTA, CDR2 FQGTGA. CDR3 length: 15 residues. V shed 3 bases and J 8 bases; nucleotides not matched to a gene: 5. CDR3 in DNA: TGTGCCAGCAGCTTTCACAGGGGGCAAGATTCACCCCTCCACTTT. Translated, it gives CASSFHRGQDSPLHF.

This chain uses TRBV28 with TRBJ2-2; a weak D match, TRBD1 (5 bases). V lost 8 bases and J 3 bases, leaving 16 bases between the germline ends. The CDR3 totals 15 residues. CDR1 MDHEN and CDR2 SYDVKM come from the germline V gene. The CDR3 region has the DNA TGTGCCAGCGCCCCAGGGTCTCGGGACACCGGGGAGCTGTTTTTT. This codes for CASAPGSRDTGELFF.

DNA for the CDR3: TGTGCCAGCAGCGTAGGGACAGGGGGCGCGATCTTTGGTGGCTACACCTTC. Translating it yields CASSVGTGGAIFGGYTF. The chain employs TRBV9 and TRBJ1-2; 11 positions agree with TRBD1. Trimming cost V 0 bases and J 7 bases; bases outside gene matches: 11. The CDR3 runs 17 residues. The germline CDR1 and CDR2 sequences are SGDLS and YYNGEE. Filled out from reference TRBV9 and TRBJ1-2, the complete variable domain reads DSGVTQTPKHLITATGQRVTLRCSPRSGDLSVYWYQQSLDQGLQFLIQYYNGEERAKGNILERFSAQQFPDLHSELNLSSLELGDSALYFCASSVGTGGAIFGGYTFGSGTRLTVV.